This T cell receptor beta chain was sequenced for a study of blood T cell repertoires in COVID-19. Study-level background: The cDNA or gDNA used as material had been derived from T cells, B-cell-depleted T cells, or PBMCs.

Trimming pared 3 bases from V and 1 base from J, leaving 15 bases between. Germline CDR1 is MNHEY and CDR2 is SMNVEV (reference sequence). The CDR3 is 16 residues long. In the original processing: Amplification with reference gene primers provided the estimates of nucleated cell counts. TCRdb's copy holds only in-frame clones and misses some; the assay was immunoSEQ multiplex PCR. V, J and clone size are those of that table, while D and trimming were read from the DNA. The sample lists about 250,000 clones; about 88% were seen once. Material for sequencing was peripheral blood. The V and J genes are TRBV27 and TRBJ1-1; weak D call: TRBD1 (5 bases). The receptor comes from a woman in her thirties or forties who had recovered from COVID-19. The DNA of the CDR3 is TGTGCCAGCAGTTTCATGTCGGTGGGGGGGAACACTGAAGCTTTCTTT. Its protein is CASSFMSVGGNTEAFF.